Described below is a single TCR beta chain sequence and its context. The antigen is unknown. PCR was performed a second time for 7 to 11 cycles using a sample-barcoded 5' primer and a J-beta primer mix. TCRdb processed the 5' RACE reads anew with MiXCR; each CDR3 protein has one entry. The sample has around 900,000 distinct CDR3 sequences; roughly 51% are singletons. The sample comes from a study of blood T cells in healthy people across ages. The study's findings and limits: Strong correlation was found linking TCR beta diversity to naive T cell percentage.

What was sequenced was blood. This TCR was recovered from a woman aged 60-75 years in good health.

CDR3 loop: CASSYYRQVGNEQFF. The DNA for the CDR3 is TGTGCCAGCAGTTACTACCGCCAGGTCGGGAATGAGCAGTTCTTC. V and J are TRBV6-2 or TRBV6-3 and TRBJ2-1; D gene uncertain. V was shortened by 1 base and J by 7 bases, with 14 bases between the two germline ends. In germline, CDR1 is MNHEY, CDR2 SVGEGT. The CDR3 has 15 amino acids.